These 18 T cell receptor beta chains were sequenced from one sample in a study of identical twins (dated by TCRdb to about 2016). The receptor library was made with 5' RACE. The run used an Illumina HiSeq 2000. Starting from the raw public reads, TCRdb applied fastp trimming at Q25, assembled clones with MiXCR and retained in-frame beta chains. Rows are combined by CDR3 protein, so each entry shows the most common genes and DNA. The table for this sample lists about 470,000 distinct CDR3 sequences; approximately 24% of them were counted only once. Together, the top ten hold 2.9% of the sample. Another study also made use of these data, one on T cells expressing NK-cell markers.

The sequencing input was CD4+ T cells sorted from blood. These receptors were collected from a woman aged 18 to 35 in good health.

This clonotype occurred a few times. The V call is TRBV4-1, the J call TRBJ1-1; no firm D call. This CDR3 has 15 residues. Germline CDR1 MGHRA, CDR2 YSYEKL. Trimming took off 0 bases at V and 5 bases at J, with 13 bases between the two ends. The CDR3 loop reads CASSQEGYRGTEAFF. The CDR3 nucleotides are TGCGCCAGCAGCCAAGAAGGATACCGAGGGACTGAAGCTTTCTTT.

J is TRBJ2-5 and V is TRBV5-1; maybe TRBD1 (5 bases). The V gene lost 5 bases and the J gene lost 3 bases, with 5 bases spanning the gap. The CDR3 has 11 amino acids. Germline V gene data show CDR1 as SGHRS and CDR2 as YFSETQ. In DNA, the CDR3 is TGCGCCAGCAGGACAGAAGAGACCCAGTACTTC. It specifies CASRTEETQYF.

In this sample, this clonotype turned up a few times. The chain links TRBV12-3 or TRBV12-4 to TRBJ2-3; D may correspond to TRBD1 or TRBD2 (5 bases each). The length of the CDR3 is 13 residues. V was trimmed by 4 bases and J by 4 bases, leaving 9 bases between them. The CDR3 DNA follows: TGTGCCAGCAGTTCCGGGACGGCAGATACGCAGTATTTT. Translation gives CASSSGTADTQYF.

This chain uses TRBV5-1 with TRBJ2-1; D possibly corresponds to TRBD2 (6 bases). CDR1 and CDR2 (germline): SGHRS, YFSETQ. The CDR3 runs 15 residues. V was cut by 1 base and J by 0 bases, with 8 bases left in between. CDR3 bases: TGCGCCAGCAGCTTGCCGGGGGACTCCTACAATGAGCAGTTCTTC. It is translated as CASSLPGDSYNEQFF.

The J gene is TRBJ1-1, the V gene TRBV9; D might be TRBD1 (5 bases). V was clipped by 2 bases and J by 3 bases, with 11 bases between them. Germline CDR1 is SGDLS and CDR2 is YYNGEE. The CDR3 has 14 amino acids. The CDR3 DNA is TGTGCCAGCAGCGTCCAGGGCAAAGACACTGAAGCTTTCTTT. It encodes CASSVQGKDTEAFF. Using reference TRBV9 and TRBJ1-1 for the parts outside the CDR3, the full variable domain is DSGVTQTPKHLITATGQRVTLRCSPRSGDLSVYWYQQSLDQGLQFLIQYYNGEERAKGNILERFSAQQFPDLHSELNLSSLELGDSALYFCASSVQGKDTEAFFGQGTRLTVV.

This chain uses TRBV10-1 with TRBJ1-1; no clear D. The CDR3 is made up of 13 amino acids. Germline lookup yields CDR1 WNHNN and CDR2 SYGVQD (reference sequence). The V and J ends lost 7 bases and 4 bases respectively, with 13 bases between them. DNA for the CDR3: TGCGCCAGCAAACCGGACTGGGGCACTGAAGCTTTCTTT. This encodes CASKPDWGTEAFF.

This clonotype turned up a few times. V usage is TRBV6-2 or TRBV6-3 and J usage is TRBJ2-2; either TRBD1 or TRBD2 may fit D (5 bases each). Trimming removed 5 bases at V and 2 bases at J, with 12 bases between. Germline V CDR1 and CDR2: MNHEY, SVGEGT. The CDR3 is 15 residues long. Here the CDR3 reads CASSRSGTNTGELFF. CDR3 sequence (DNA): TGTGCCAGCAGTCGCTCCGGGACCAACACCGGGGAGCTGTTTTTT.

In this sample, this clonotype turned up a few times. The chain uses TRBV10-2 and TRBJ2-1; 9 bases match TRBD2. Germline V gene data show CDR1 as WSHSY and CDR2 as SAAADI. The CDR3 consists of 16 residues. The V gene end was trimmed by 4 bases and the J gene end by 6 bases; junction bases not matched to a gene: 10. CDR3 bases: TGCGCCAGCAGTGGCAGGCGAGCGGGGGGTCGCAATGAGCAGTTCTTC. Its protein is CASSGRRAGGRNEQFF.

About this clonotype: Relative to the germline gene, one junction end is altered; a read error may explain this. The genes are TRBV14 and TRBJ2-3; the D gene is possibly TRBD2 (6 bases). The CDR3 is made up of 11 amino acids. The germline CDR1 and CDR2 sequences are SGHDN and FVKESK. CDR3 DNA sequence: TGTGCCAGCGGGGGGTACGATATGCAGTATTTT. It yields the protein CASGGYDMQYF.

The chain is built from TRBV9 and TRBJ2-1; TRBD2 might be the D (6 bases). The CDR3 runs to 13 residues. V gave up 0 bases and J gave up 10 bases, with 11 bases separating them. Germline V gives CDR1 SGDLS, CDR2 YYNGEE. CDR3 nucleotides: TGTGCCAGCAGCGTAGTAGGAGGGCAGGAGCAGTTCTTC. Encoded protein: CASSVVGGQEQFF. The full variable domain, in which reference TRBV9 and TRBJ2-1 provide the parts outside the CDR3, is DSGVTQTPKHLITATGQRVTLRCSPRSGDLSVYWYQQSLDQGLQFLIQYYNGEERAKGNILERFSAQQFPDLHSELNLSSLELGDSALYFCASSVVGGQEQFFGPGTRLTVL.

This clonotype has just a few counts. The genes are TRBV7-9 and TRBJ2-2, with D maybe TRBD2 (5 bases). The germline V gene has CDR1 SEHNR and CDR2 FQNEAQ (reference sequence). Trimming cost V 1 base and J 7 bases, with 7 bases left between them. The CDR3 is made up of 13 amino acids. The CDR3 region has the DNA TGTGCCAGCAGCTTAGAAGAGGGCGGGGAGCTGTTTTTT. Encoded protein: CASSLEEGGELFF. Together with reference TRBV7-9 and TRBJ2-2, the CDR3 gives the full variable domain: DTGVSQNPRHKITKRGQNVTFRCDPISEHNRLYWYRQTLGQGPEFLTYFQNEAQLEKSRLLSDRFSAERPKGSFSTLEIQRTEQGDSAMYLCASSLEEGGELFFGEGSRLTVL.

This clonotype was observed a handful of times. V and J are TRBV27 and TRBJ2-2, with D possibly matching TRBD1 (5 bases). The V end was cut by 8 bases, the J end by 11 bases, with 21 bases between. Per the germline V gene, CDR1 is MNHEY and CDR2 is SMNVEV (reference sequence). The CDR3 sequence is 14 residues long. This chain's CDR3 is CASGPNFSDTELFF. The CDR3 DNA reads as TGTGCCAGCGGCCCGAACTTCTCGGACACCGAGCTGTTTTTT.

V gene TRBV7-9 combines with J gene TRBJ2-3; D is perhaps TRBD2 (5 bases). The CDR3 totals 14 residues. The V and J ends lost 4 bases and 2 bases respectively, with 10 bases between them. CDR1 is SEHNR and CDR2 is FQNEAQ in the germline V gene (reference sequence). CDR3 amino acids: CASSSRGATDTQYF. The DNA for the CDR3 is TGTGCCAGCAGCTCTCGGGGAGCCACAGATACGCAGTATTTT. The full variable domain, in which reference TRBV7-9 and TRBJ2-3 provide the parts outside the CDR3, is DTGVSQNPRHKITKRGQNVTFRCDPISEHNRLYWYRQTLGQGPEFLTYFQNEAQLEKSRLLSDRFSAERPKGSFSTLEIQRTEQGDSAMYLCASSSRGATDTQYFGPGTRLTVL.

The J gene is TRBJ2-3, the V gene TRBV9, with 10 bases fitting TRBD2. CDR1 is SGDLS and CDR2 is YYNGEE in the germline V gene. CDR3 length: 15 residues. With 1 base clipped from V and 4 bases from J, the junction kept 3 bases outside the gene matches. CDR3 nucleotide sequence: TGTGCCAGCAGCGTACTAGCGGGAGAGGCAGATACGCAGTATTTT. Translating it yields CASSVLAGEADTQYF.

The sample holds a few counts of this clonotype. This rearrangement joins TRBV3-1 to TRBJ2-3, with 11 bases aligning to TRBD1. The junction had 5 bases not matched to a gene; V was cut back by 3 bases and J by 6 bases. CDR3 length: 15 amino acids. Germline CDR1 is LGHDT and CDR2 is YNNKEL (reference sequence). For the CDR3, the DNA is TGTGCCAGCAGCCATAGGACAGGGGGCCTGGATACGCAGTATTTT. Amino acids: CASSHRTGGLDTQYF.

The V and J genes are TRBV7-2 and TRBJ2-1, with 7 positions matching TRBD1. This CDR3 region has 15 residues. Germline loops: CDR1 SGHTA, CDR2 FQGNSA. Trimming took 4 bases from V and 3 from J; bases not matched to a gene: 6. For the CDR3, the DNA is TGTGCCAGCAGCTGGCCGGGACAGCTCTACAATGAGCAGTTCTTC. It specifies CASSWPGQLYNEQFF.

This clonotype was seen only a few times. The genes are TRBV29-1 and TRBJ2-6; TRBD1 is a possible D gene (5 bases). Germline V gene sequence: CDR1 SQVTM, CDR2 ANQGSEA. The CDR3 length is 17 residues. V was shortened by 6 bases and J by 1 base, with 19 bases between the two germline ends. CDR3 residues: CSVSGAAAGSGANVLTF. CDR3 nucleotide sequence: TGCAGCGTCAGTGGGGCCGCGGCCGGGTCTGGGGCCAACGTCCTGACTTTC.

The chain joins TRBV6-1 to TRBJ2-2; D perhaps matches TRBD1 (6 bases). CDR3 size: 14 residues. Looked up from germline, CDR1 is MNHNS and CDR2 is SASEGT. Trimming shortened V by 6 bases and J by 4 bases, and 12 bases separated the two germline ends. The CDR3 sequence: CASRSRGSTGELFF. The CDR3 bases are TGTGCCAGCAGATCAAGGGGGTCCACCGGGGAGCTGTTTTTT.